The table lists the clone carrying this T cell receptor beta chain with many counts. These data belong to a study of regulatory T cells in long-lasting Graves disease. Time point denoted: persistent/refractory GD, antithyroid drugs over 5 years with positive TRAb. RNA extracted from PBMCs served as the sequencing template. Construction of TCR beta libraries relied on iRepertoire HTBI primers and on Arm-PCR targeting CDR3 regions. One entry per CDR3 protein, called by TCRdb with MiXCR from the multiplex PCR reads. Of about 460,000 distinct CDR3 sequences listed, around a fifth are singletons. V was clipped by 2 bases and J by 4 bases; unmatched bases: 2. Germline V CDR1 and CDR2: DFQATT, SNEGSKA (reference sequence). The CDR3 consists of 13 residues.

V is TRBV20-1 and J is TRBJ2-7, with 10 bases matching TRBD2. The sequencing used peripheral blood mononuclear cells (PBMCs), collected when the disease was refractory, from a patient treated with antithyroid drugs. The TCR was taken from a female donor with Graves disease. The CDR3 protein is CSARKRGGYEQYF. The CDR3 DNA reads as TGCAGTGCTAGAAAGCGGGGGGGTTACGAGCAGTACTTC.